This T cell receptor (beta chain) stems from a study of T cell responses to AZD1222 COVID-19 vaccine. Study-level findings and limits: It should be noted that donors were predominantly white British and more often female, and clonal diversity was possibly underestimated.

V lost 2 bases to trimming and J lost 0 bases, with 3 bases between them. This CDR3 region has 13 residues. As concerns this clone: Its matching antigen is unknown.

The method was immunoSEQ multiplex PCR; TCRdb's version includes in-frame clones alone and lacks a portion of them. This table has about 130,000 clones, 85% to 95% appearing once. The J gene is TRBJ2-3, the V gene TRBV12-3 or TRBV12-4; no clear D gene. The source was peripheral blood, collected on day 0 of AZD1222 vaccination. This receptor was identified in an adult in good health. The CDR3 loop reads CASSLFSTDTQYF. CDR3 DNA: TGTGCCAGCAGTTTATTTAGCACAGATACGCAGTATTTT.